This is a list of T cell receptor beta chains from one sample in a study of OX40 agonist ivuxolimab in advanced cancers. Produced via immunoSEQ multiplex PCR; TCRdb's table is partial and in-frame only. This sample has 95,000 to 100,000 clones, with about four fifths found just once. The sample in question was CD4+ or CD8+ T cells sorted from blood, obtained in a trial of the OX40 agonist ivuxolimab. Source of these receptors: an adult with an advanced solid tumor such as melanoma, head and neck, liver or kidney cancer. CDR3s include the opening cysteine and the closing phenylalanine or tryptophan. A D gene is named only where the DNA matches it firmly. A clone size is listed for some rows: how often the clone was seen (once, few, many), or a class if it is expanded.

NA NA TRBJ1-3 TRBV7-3 TGTGCCAGCAGCTCCCAGGGAGGCGGAAACACCATATATTTT CASSSQGGGNTIYF
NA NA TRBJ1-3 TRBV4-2 TGTGCCAGCAGCCAAGATAGGACAGCCGGAAACACCATATATTTT CASSQDRTAGNTIYF
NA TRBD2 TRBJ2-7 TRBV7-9 TGTGCCAGCAGCCTGGACGGGGGAGGGTACGAGCAGTACTTC CASSLDGGGYEQYF
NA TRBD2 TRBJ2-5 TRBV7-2 TGTGCCAGCAGCCCGGGGAGGGCCCCCTTTGAAGAGACCCAGTACTTC CASSPGRAPFEETQYF
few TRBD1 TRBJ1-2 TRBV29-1 TGCAGCGCCGGGACAGGCTTTAACTATGGCTACACCTTC CSAGTGFNYGYTF
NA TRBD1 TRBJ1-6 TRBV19 TGTGCCAGCGGGGACAGAATAGATTCACCCCTCCACTTT CASGDRIDSPLHF
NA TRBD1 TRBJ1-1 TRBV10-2 TGCGCCAGCAGTGAGCTTGGGACAGCTGAAGCTTTCTTT CASSELGTAEAFF
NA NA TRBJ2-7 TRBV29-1 TGCAGCGCCAACCAAGGGGGAACCTACGAGCAGTACTTC CSANQGGTYEQYF
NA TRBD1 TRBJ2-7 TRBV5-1 TGCGCCAGCAGCGGCGGGACAGGGCACTACGAGCAGTACTTC CASSGGTGHYEQYF
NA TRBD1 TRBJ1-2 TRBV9 TGTGCCAGCAGCGTGGGACAGGGGGCGGCGAGGCACTATGGCTACACCTTC CASSVGQGAARHYGYTF
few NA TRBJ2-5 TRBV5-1 TGCGCCAGCAGCTTGCAGGAGACCCAGTACTTC CASSLQETQYF
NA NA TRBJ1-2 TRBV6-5 TGTGCCAGCAGTGCCGGGGATAACTATGGCTACACCTTC CASSAGDNYGYTF
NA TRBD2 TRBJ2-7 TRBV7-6 TGTGCCAGCAGCCCCCAGGGCGGGAGCATAAACGAGCAGTACTTC CASSPQGGSINEQYF
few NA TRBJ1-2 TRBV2 TGTGCCAGCAGTGAGGGGGAGCGCTATGGCTACACCTTC CASSEGERYGYTF
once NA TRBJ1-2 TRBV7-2 TGTGCCAGCAGCCGACAGGCTAACTATGGCTACACCTTC CASSRQANYGYTF
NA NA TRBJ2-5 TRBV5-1 TGCGCCAGCAGCCCGGGACGGAGACAAGAGACCCAGTACTTC CASSPGRRQETQYF
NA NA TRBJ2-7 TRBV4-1 TGCGCCAGCAGCCAAGAAGGGCAGTTTTACGAGCAGTACTTC CASSQEGQFYEQYF
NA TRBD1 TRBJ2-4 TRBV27 TGTGCCAGCAGGCCGACAGGGGGCCGGGACATTCAGTACTTC CASRPTGGRDIQYF
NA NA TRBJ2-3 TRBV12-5 TGTGCTAGTGGCAGCACAGATACGCAGTATTTT CASGSTDTQYF
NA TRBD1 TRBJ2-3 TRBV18 TGTGCCAGCTGCTCGACAGGGTTTAAAGATACGCAGTATTTT CASCSTGFKDTQYF
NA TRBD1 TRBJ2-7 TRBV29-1 TGCAGCGTGGCCGGGACAGGCTACGAGCAGTACTTC CSVAGTGYEQYF
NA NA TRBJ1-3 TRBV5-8 TGTGCCAGCAGCTTGCTCGGGGGAGCTGGAAACACCATATATTTT CASSLLGGAGNTIYF
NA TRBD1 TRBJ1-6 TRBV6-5 TGTGCCAGCAGTTACGATTGGGGGACAGGAGCACCCCTCCACTTT CASSYDWGTGAPLHF
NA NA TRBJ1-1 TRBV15 TGTGCCACCAGCAGAGGGGGGGACCTCACTGAAGCTTTCTTT CATSRGGDLTEAFF
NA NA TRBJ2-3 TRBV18 TGTGCCAGCTCAGGCCCCTCGCGGGAATCTAGCACAGATACGCAGTATTTT CASSGPSRESSTDTQYF
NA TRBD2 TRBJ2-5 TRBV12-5 TGTGCTAGTGGCCCTACCGGGACTAGAAAAGAGACCCAGTACTTC CASGPTGTRKETQYF
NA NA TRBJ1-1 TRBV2 TGTGCCAGCAGTGAACCGCGGAGGGGGACTGAAGCTTTCTTT CASSEPRRGTEAFF
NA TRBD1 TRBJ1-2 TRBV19 TGTGCCAGTAGTCCAGGGAGGGACAGGCCCTCCTATGGCTACACCTTC CASSPGRDRPSYGYTF
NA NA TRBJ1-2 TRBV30 TGTGCCTGGAGTGTCGGCGTTGGGGATCCTGGCTACACCTTC CAWSVGVGDPGYTF
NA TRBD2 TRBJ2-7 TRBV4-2 TGTGCCAGCAGCCAGGATCTGGTTAGCGGGGCTACCGAGCAGTACTTC CASSQDLVSGATEQYF
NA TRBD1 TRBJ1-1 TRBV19 TGTGCCAGTAGAGACAGGGGAACTGAAGCTTTCTTT CASRDRGTEAFF
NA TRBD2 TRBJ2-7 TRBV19 TGTGCCAGTAGACGGGAGGGCCTCTCCTACGAGCAGTACTTC CASRREGLSYEQYF
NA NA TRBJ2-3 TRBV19 TGTGCCAGTAGTATCTCCCGAGTCCAAAGTGACACAGATACGCAGTATTTT CASSISRVQSDTDTQYF
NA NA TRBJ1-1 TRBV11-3 TGTGCCAGCCGTGAGCCGGGGCTTGAAGCTTTCTTT CASREPGLEAFF
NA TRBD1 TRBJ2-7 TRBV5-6 TGTGCCAGCAGCTTTGGCAGGGGGCCTAGCGAGCAGTACTTC CASSFGRGPSEQYF
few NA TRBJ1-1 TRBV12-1 TGTGCCTTACTAATCAAGAACACTGAAGCTTTCTTT CALLIKNTEAFF
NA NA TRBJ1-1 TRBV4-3 TGCGCCAGCAGCCAAGATACGGGCGACACTGAAGCTTTCTTT CASSQDTGDTEAFF
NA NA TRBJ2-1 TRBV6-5 TGTGCCAGCAGTTACGGGTCTAGCTTGGTCAATGAGCAGTTCTTC CASSYGSSLVNEQFF
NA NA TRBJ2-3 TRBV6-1 TGTGCCAGCAGTGATTGGGGCTCCGGTAGCACAGATACGCAGTATTTT CASSDWGSGSTDTQYF
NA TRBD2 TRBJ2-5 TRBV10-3 TGTGCCATCAGTGAGGGACTAGCGGGAGGGGAGACCCAGTACTTC CAISEGLAGGETQYF
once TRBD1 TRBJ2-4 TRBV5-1 TGCGCCAGCAGCTTGGCCGGGACAGGACAAAACATTCAGTACTTC CASSLAGTGQNIQYF
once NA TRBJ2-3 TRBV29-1 TGCAGCGTTGAGGTGTTAGTTCACGATACGCAGTATTTT CSVEVLVHDTQYF
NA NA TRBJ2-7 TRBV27 TGTGCCAGCGGGCAGCAGTCTTACGAGCAGTACTTC CASGQQSYEQYF
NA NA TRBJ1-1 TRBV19 TGTGCCAGTAGTATTCCCCAGATGAACACTGAAGCTTTCTTT CASSIPQMNTEAFF
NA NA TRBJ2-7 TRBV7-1 TGTGCCAGCAGCTTTGATTATGACGAGCAGTACTTC CASSFDYDEQYF
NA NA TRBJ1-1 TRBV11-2 TGTGCCAGCAGCTTAGGATCCACGCAGGGAAACACTGAAGCTTTCTTT CASSLGSTQGNTEAFF
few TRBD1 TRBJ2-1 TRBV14 TGTGCCAGCACGAAGGGACAGGGGGCCCATGAGCAGTTCTTC CASTKGQGAHEQFF
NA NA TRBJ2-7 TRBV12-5 TGTGCTAGTGGGAGGGGTATGGAGATATACTACGAGCAGTACTTC CASGRGMEIYYEQYF
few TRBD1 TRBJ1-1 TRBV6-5 TGTGCCAGCAGGGGACAGTTCACTGAAGCTTTCTTT CASRGQFTEAFF
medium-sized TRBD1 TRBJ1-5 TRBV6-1 TGTGCCAGCAGTGCACGGGACAGGGGGATTAATCAGCCCCAGCATTTT CASSARDRGINQPQHF
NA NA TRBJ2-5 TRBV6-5 TGTGCCAGCCGCCGGCGGGACAACCAAGAGACCCAGTACTTC CASRRRDNQETQYF
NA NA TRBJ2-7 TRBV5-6 TGTGCCAGCAGCTTGTCGCCTGGGGACGAGCAGTACTTC CASSLSPGDEQYF
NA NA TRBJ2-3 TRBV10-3 TGTGCCATCAGGGACCCTAGCACAGATACGCAGTATTTT CAIRDPSTDTQYF
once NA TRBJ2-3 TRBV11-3 TGTGCCAGCAGCTTAGCGGGAGAGGGCACAGATACGCAGTATTTT CASSLAGEGTDTQYF
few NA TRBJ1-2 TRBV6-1 TGTGCCAGCACCGGGGCGAGTTTAGGCTACACCTTC CASTGASLGYTF
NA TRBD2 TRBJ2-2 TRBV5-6 TGTGCCAGCAGAGTGACTAGCGGGAACACCGGGGAGCTGTTTTTT CASRVTSGNTGELFF
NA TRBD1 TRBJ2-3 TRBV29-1 TGCAGCGACAAAGGGACAGGGATGGCAGATACGCAGTATTTT CSDKGTGMADTQYF
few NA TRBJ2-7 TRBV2 TGTGCCAGCAGTGCTTACTACGAGCAGTACTTC CASSAYYEQYF
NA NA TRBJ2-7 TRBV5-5 TGTGCCAGCAGCTTGGGGATCGAGCAGTACTTC CASSLGIEQYF